This TCR beta chain was recorded in a study of T cell responses to AZD1222 COVID-19 vaccine. Study in general: Second-dose timings of about 4 or about 12 weeks were pooled. Whole-study results and caveats: Receipt of two AZD1222 doses was followed by a rise in Spike-specific TCR breadth and depth. Vaccine-associated CD4 TCRs spanned spike, dominant at 160-218 and 743-854. The number of AZD1222 recipients seropositive at baseline was only 5 to 7.

Libraries were prepared by immunoSEQ multiplex PCR; TCRdb keeps only in-frame clonotypes and omits some of them. The sample contains about 99,000 clones, around 90% of which appear only once. This CDR3 is 13 amino acids long. Trimming cost V 7 bases and J 6 bases, with 13 bases left between them. From germline, CDR1 is MNHEY and CDR2 SVGAGI. Of note for this clone: The antigen remains undetermined.

Sequenced here: peripheral blood, sampled on day 0 of AZD1222 vaccination. This clonotype was obtained from an adult in good health. The chain employs TRBV6-5 and TRBJ1-5, with a weak D call TRBD1 (5 bases). In DNA, the CDR3 is TGTGCCAGCACCCCCAGGGAAGGTCAGCCCCAGCATTTT. It specifies CASTPREGQPQHF.